The next 23 T cell receptor beta chains were all read from a single sample in a study of blood T cells in healthy people across ages. A sample-barcoded 5' primer and a J-beta primer mix were used in a second PCR of roughly 6 to 11 cycles. One entry per CDR3 protein results from TCRdb running MiXCR on the 5' RACE reads. The profile shows 650,000 to 1,000,000 distinct CDR3 sequences, around 36% of them singletons. Specimen: blood. The source is a man aged 18 to 30 in good health.

The chain joins TRBV12-3 or TRBV12-4 to TRBJ1-1; 7 positions agree with TRBD1. The V gene end was trimmed by 5 bases and the J gene end by 9 bases; junction bases not matched to a gene: 9. There are 13 residues in the CDR3. The CDR3 DNA is TGTGCCAGCAGTAAGGGACAGCCATCGCAAGCTTTCTTT. This codes for CASSKGQPSQAFF.

The chain carries TRBV30 and TRBJ2-7; D is unclear. The CDR3 length is 11 residues. V gave up 2 bases and J gave up 1 base, with 3 bases separating them. Germline CDR1 reads GTSNPN; CDR2 reads SVGIG (reference sequence). CDR3 in DNA: TGTGCCTGGAGTCCTTCCTACGAGCAGTACTTC. Translation: CAWSPSYEQYF.

The J gene is TRBJ2-1, the V gene TRBV20-1; D gene unclear. This CDR3 has 11 amino acids. Germline V lookup: CDR1 DFQATT, CDR2 SNEGSKA (reference sequence). V was clipped by 8 bases and J by 15 bases, with 20 bases between them. The CDR3 region has the DNA TGCAGTACAAGGATCACCGCCGGGCGGTTCTTC. Translating gives CSTRITAGRFF.

Comments on this clonotype: This may be a read error, as it is one base from a much larger clone. The genes are TRBV20-1 and TRBJ2-1; D gene ambiguous. The J call may be incorrect, as the DNA end agrees better with TRBJ2-7. This CDR3 is 14 amino acids long. The germline CDR1 and CDR2 sequences are DFQATT and SNEGSKA (reference sequence). CDR3 nucleotides: TGCAGTGCTAGAGGGACCCAAGCCTACAATGAGCAGTACTTC. Protein sequence: CSARGTQAYNEQYF.

This sequence joins TRBV7-9 and TRBJ1-4, with TRBD1 as a possible D gene (5 bases). The germline CDR1 and CDR2 sequences are SEHNR and FQNEAQ (reference sequence). V was cut by 5 bases and J by 4 bases, with 17 bases left in between. CDR3 length equals 16 residues. The CDR3 bases are TGTGCCAGCAGCCCGCGAGAGGGGCCCCGTAATGAAAAACTGTTTTTT. Translation: CASSPREGPRNEKLFF.

J is TRBJ2-1 and V is TRBV4-3, with D possibly TRBD1 on 6 matching bases. Germline CDR1 LGHNA, CDR2 YSLEER. V was clipped by 0 bases and J by 4 bases, with 13 bases between them. CDR3 size: 16 residues. CDR3 nucleotide sequence: TGCGCCAGCAGCCAAGATGTGGGGGACATTTACAATGAGCAGTTCTTC. Translation: CASSQDVGDIYNEQFF.

This clonotype was counted at least ten times. This sequence joins TRBV7-2 and TRBJ1-4; 8 bases align to TRBD1. V shed 2 bases and J 6 bases; nucleotides not matched to a gene: 5. The V gene's germline CDR1 is SGHTA and CDR2 FQGNSA. This CDR3 contains 15 residues. Written as DNA, the CDR3 is TGTGCCAGCAGCTTACTCAGGGGGCCGGATGAAAAACTGTTTTTT. Its translation is CASSLLRGPDEKLFF.

This clonotype was recorded a few times. V usage is TRBV15 and J usage is TRBJ1-6; the D gene is possibly TRBD1 (5 bases). Trimming removed 0 bases from V and 2 bases from J, with 8 bases in between. The CDR3 has 16 amino acids. Germline loops: CDR1 LNHNV, CDR2 YYDKDF (reference sequence). DNA for the CDR3: TGTGCCACCAGCAGAGATTTGACAGCCTATAATTCACCCCTCCACTTT. Translation: CATSRDLTAYNSPLHF.

This clonotype came up many times. The chain employs TRBV12-3 or TRBV12-4 and TRBJ1-2; D gene unclear. V lost 3 bases, J lost 8 bases, and 7 bases lay in between. The CDR3 length is 11 residues. The DNA for the CDR3 is TGTGCCAGCAGTTTCGTTAGGGGCTACACCTTC. Translation gives CASSFVRGYTF.

This clonotype came up a few times. The chain joins TRBV7-6 to TRBJ2-1; 10 bases line up with TRBD2. Germline assignment: CDR1 SGHVS and CDR2 FNYEAQ. The CDR3 is 14 amino acids. After removal of 6 bases from V and 4 bases from J, the junction contained 3 bases not matched to a gene. The CDR3 DNA sequence: TGTGCCAGCAGTCAACTAGCGGGATACAATGAGCAGTTCTTC. Translating gives CASSQLAGYNEQFF.

This clonotype was seen a few times. The J gene is TRBJ1-1, the V gene TRBV12-3 or TRBV12-4; 8 bases agree with TRBD1. The length of the CDR3 is 16 residues. Losses at the gene ends were 5 bases for V and 7 bases for J; bases not matched to a gene: 15. In DNA, the CDR3 is TGTGCCAGCAGTGATCAAAGACGGACAGGGAAGGGTGAAGCTTTCTTT. This encodes CASSDQRRTGKGEAFF.

This clonotype was recorded a few times. V is TRBV27 and J is TRBJ2-3, with TRBD1 matching over 9 bases. Germline V CDR1 and CDR2: MNHEY, SMNVEV (reference sequence). The V segment lost 6 bases and the J segment 5 bases; nucleotides outside the gene matches: 3. The CDR3 is made up of 13 amino acids. CDR3 in DNA: TGTGCCAGCAGGGACAGGGGAAGAGATACGCAGTATTTT. Translation: CASRDRGRDTQYF.

This clonotype has just a few counts. The CDR3 DNA is TGTGCCAGCTGCAGGGGGGCCCAAGGCTATGGCTACACCTTC. Translated, it gives CASCRGAQGYGYTF. The rearrangement uses TRBV12-3 or TRBV12-4 and TRBJ1-2; TRBD1 matches at 7 bases. Trimming at V came to 8 bases and at J to 4 bases, leaving 10 bases not matched to a gene. The CDR3 is 14 amino acids.

The chain combines TRBV20-1 with TRBJ1-3; D gene unclear. V was trimmed by 5 bases and J by 5 bases, leaving 10 bases between them. CDR1 and CDR2 (germline): DFQATT, SNEGSKA (reference sequence). The length of the CDR3 is 12 residues. CDR3 in amino acids: CSAQPRRNTIYF. CDR3 coding DNA: TGCAGTGCTCAGCCCAGGCGAAACACCATATATTTT.

The chain carries TRBV7-2 and TRBJ2-7; 8 positions agree with TRBD1. The CDR3 length is 14 residues. The germline V gene has CDR1 SGHTA and CDR2 FQGNSA. Trimming at V came to 5 bases and at J to 3 bases, leaving 6 bases not matched to a gene. CDR3 nucleotide sequence: TGTGCCAGCAGCACCCGGACAGGGAACTACGAGCAGTACTTC. This gives the protein CASSTRTGNYEQYF. The variable domain in full, completed from reference TRBV7-2 and TRBJ2-7, reads GAGVSQSPSNKVTEKGKDVELRCDPISGHTALYWYRQSLGQGLEFLIYFQGNSAPDKSGLPSDRFSAERTGGSVSTLTIQRTQQEDSAVYLCASSTRTGNYEQYFGPGTRLTVT.

V is TRBV12-3 or TRBV12-4 and J is TRBJ2-1, with D tentatively TRBD1 or TRBD2 (6 bases each). V was shortened by 2 bases and J by 8 bases, with 10 bases between the two germline ends. The CDR3 sequence is 13 residues long. CDR3 protein: CASSLRGRDEQFF. As DNA, the CDR3 is TGTGCCAGCAGTTTACGGGGGCGGGATGAGCAGTTCTTC.

This chain links TRBV12-3 or TRBV12-4 with TRBJ2-5, with 12 bases identical to TRBD1. The J call is doubtful: the DNA matches TRBJ2-1 better. The CDR3 has 19 residues. CDR3 sequence reads: CASSLPGQGATLPRETQFF. CDR3 DNA sequence: TGTGCCAGCAGTTTACCGGGACAGGGGGCCACTTTACCTCGGGAGACCCAGTTCTTC.

The J gene is TRBJ2-5, the V gene TRBV20-1; D might be TRBD1 (5 bases). Trimming cost V 2 bases and J 4 bases, with 17 bases left between them. This CDR3 comprises 15 residues. Germline CDR1 DFQATT, CDR2 SNEGSKA (reference sequence). The CDR3 loop reads CSARRDRGIRETQYF. The DNA of the CDR3 is TGCAGTGCTAGAAGGGATAGGGGTATACGAGAGACCCAGTACTTC.

There are many counts of this clonotype. The chain joins TRBV12-3 or TRBV12-4 to TRBJ2-1; TRBD1 matches 8 bases. V trimming: 6 bases; J trimming: 8 bases; junction bases outside the gene matches: 12. The CDR3 extends over 15 amino acids. The CDR3 reads CASRYSGGGSYEQFF. The CDR3 DNA follows: TGTGCCAGCAGATACTCAGGGGGCGGCAGCTATGAGCAGTTCTTC.

The table lists this clonotype with a few counts. The chain links TRBV6-1 to TRBJ1-1, with D possibly TRBD1 on 6 matching bases. This CDR3 is 17 amino acids long. Germline CDR1 reads MNHNS; CDR2 reads SASEGT. V lost 3 bases to trimming and J lost 7 bases, with 24 bases between them. This chain's CDR3 is CASSDVPLGQGRDEAFF. The DNA for the CDR3 is TGTGCCAGCAGTGACGTACCACTGGGGCAGGGGCGGGATGAAGCTTTCTTT.

Only one count was recorded for this clonotype. This sequence joins TRBV4-3 and TRBJ2-3; D gene uncertain. Germline V gene sequence: CDR1 LGHNA, CDR2 YSLEER. V was clipped by 0 bases and J by 0 bases, with 7 bases between them. The CDR3 contains 15 residues. Written as DNA, the CDR3 is TGCGCCAGCAGCCAAGATACATGGAGCACAGATACGCAGTATTTT. Translating it yields CASSQDTWSTDTQYF.

Comments on this clonotype: This may stem from a read error, because a much larger clone lies one nucleotide away. This chain uses TRBV10-3 with TRBJ2-1; 10 nucleotides match TRBD1. TRBJ2-7 explains the end of the DNA better; the J call may be wrong. The CDR3 contains 17 residues. Per germline, CDR1 ENHRY and CDR2 SYGVKD. DNA for the CDR3: TGTGCCATCAGTGATGACAGGGGGCGGGGGACCTACAATGAGCAGTACTTC. Translated: CAISDDRGRGTYNEQYF.

This clonotype showed up many times. The gene calls are TRBV4-3 and TRBJ2-5, with 9 positions matching TRBD2. V shed 0 bases, J shed 1 base, and the junction held 0 bases outside the gene matches. This CDR3 region has 15 residues. Germline CDR1 reads LGHNA; CDR2 reads YSLEER. The CDR3 loop reads CASSQERGGQETQYF. The CDR3 DNA sequence: TGCGCCAGCAGCCAAGAGCGGGGGGGCCAAGAGACCCAGTACTTC.